These 5 T cell receptor beta chains share one sample of origin, sequenced in a study of Graves' ophthalmopathy and Graves' hyperthyroidism. RNA transcripts were the source from which TCR beta CDR3 regions were amplified. The workflow started with a first-round RT-PCR run with HTBI primers and then moved on to a second-round multiplex PCR. TCRdb independently ran MiXCR on the multiplex PCR reads; one entry per CDR3 protein. The table shows more than 1,000,000 distinct CDR3 sequences, with roughly two fifths occurring only once. Sample: peripheral blood or thyroid tissue (not recorded which). All receptors come from an adult man with Graves' hyperthyroidism.

This clonotype was detected ten times or more. V is TRBV10-3 and J is TRBJ2-7, with TRBD2 identical over 16 bases. Germline CDR1 and CDR2: ENHRY and SYGVKD. V trimming: 3 bases; J trimming: 0 bases; junction bases outside the gene matches: 5. This CDR3 contains 18 residues. The CDR3 loop is CAISESGLAGGNSYEQYF. CDR3 bases: TGTGCCATCAGTGAATCGGGACTAGCGGGAGGGAACTCCTACGAGCAGTACTTC.

Note on this clonotype: This could be a read error, since a much larger clone is one nucleotide away. V gene TRBV10-3 combines with J gene TRBJ1-6, with D possibly matching TRBD1 (6 bases). Germline-derived CDR1 and CDR2 are ENHRY and SYGVKD. The CDR3 consists of 16 residues. CDR3 amino acids: CAISELKNRVNSPIHF. DNA for the CDR3: TGTGCCATCAGTGAGTTAAAAAACAGGGTGAATTCACCCATCCACTTT.

The chain couples TRBV20-1 to TRBJ1-5; D remains unclear. Trimming shortened V by 3 bases and J by 0 bases, and 12 bases separated the two germline ends. Germline CDR1 and CDR2: DFQATT and SNEGSKA (reference sequence). This CDR3 contains 15 residues. CDR3 coding DNA: TGCAGTGCTAGTGGGCAGCCTGTTAGCAATCAGCCCCAGCATTTT. It codes for CSASGQPVSNQPQHF.

The genes are TRBV10-2 and TRBJ2-7; D ambiguous. The length of the CDR3 is 14 residues. In germline, CDR1 is WSHSY, CDR2 SAAADI. The V end lost 0 bases, the J end lost 4 bases, and 10 bases lay between the germline ends. CDR3 in amino acids: CASSESGLQYEQYF. DNA of the CDR3: TGCGCCAGCAGTGAGTCGGGCCTACAGTACGAGCAGTACTTC.

Comment on this clonotype: Since a much larger clone is just one base distant, this may be a read error. This chain connects TRBV6-5 to TRBJ1-2; no clear D. Germline assignment: CDR1 MNHEY and CDR2 SVGAGI. This CDR3 has 13 amino acids. DNA of the CDR3: TGTGCCAGCAGGACACGCAACCTTTATGTCTACACCTTC. Translation: CASRTRNLYVYTF.